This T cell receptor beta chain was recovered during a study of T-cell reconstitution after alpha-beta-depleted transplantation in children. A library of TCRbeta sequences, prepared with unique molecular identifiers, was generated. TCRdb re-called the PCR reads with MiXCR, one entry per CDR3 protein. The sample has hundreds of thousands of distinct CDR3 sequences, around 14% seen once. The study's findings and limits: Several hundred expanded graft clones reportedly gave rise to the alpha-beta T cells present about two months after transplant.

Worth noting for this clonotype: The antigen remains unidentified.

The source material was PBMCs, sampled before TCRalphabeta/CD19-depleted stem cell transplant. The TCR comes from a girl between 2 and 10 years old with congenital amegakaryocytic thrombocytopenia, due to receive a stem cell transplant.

CDR3 sequence: CASAKSGANTGELFF. The CDR3 bases are TGTGCCAGCGCGAAGAGCGGGGCGAACACCGGGGAGCTGTTTTTT. The chain has TRBV7-9 and TRBJ2-2, with 7 bases fitting TRBD2. The germline gives CDR1 SEHNR, CDR2 FQNEAQ (reference sequence). V lost 8 bases, J lost 0 bases, and 6 bases stayed unmatched. The CDR3 runs 15 residues. Full variable domain (outside the CDR3, taken from reference TRBV7-9 and TRBJ2-2): DTGVSQNPRHKITKRGQNVTFRCDPISEHNRLYWYRQTLGQGPEFLTYFQNEAQLEKSRLLSDRFSAERPKGSFSTLEIQRTEQGDSAMYLCASAKSGANTGELFFGEGSRLTVL.